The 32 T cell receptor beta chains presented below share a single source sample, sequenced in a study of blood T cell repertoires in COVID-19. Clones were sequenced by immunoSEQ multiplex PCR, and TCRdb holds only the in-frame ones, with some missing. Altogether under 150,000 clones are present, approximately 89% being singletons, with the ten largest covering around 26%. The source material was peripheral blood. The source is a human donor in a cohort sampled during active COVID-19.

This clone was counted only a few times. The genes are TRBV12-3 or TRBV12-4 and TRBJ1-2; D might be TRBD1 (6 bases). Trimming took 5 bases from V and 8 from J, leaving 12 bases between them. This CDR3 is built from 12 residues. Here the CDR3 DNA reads TGTGCCAGCAGTGCCACAGGGAGCGGCTACACCTTC. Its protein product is CASSATGSGYTF.

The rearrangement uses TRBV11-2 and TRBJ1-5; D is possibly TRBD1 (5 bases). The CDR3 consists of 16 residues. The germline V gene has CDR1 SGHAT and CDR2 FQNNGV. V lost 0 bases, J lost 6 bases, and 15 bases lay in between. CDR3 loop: CASSLDRGPVGQPQHF. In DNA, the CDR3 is TGTGCCAGCAGCTTAGATAGGGGCCCCGTGGGTCAGCCCCAGCATTTT.

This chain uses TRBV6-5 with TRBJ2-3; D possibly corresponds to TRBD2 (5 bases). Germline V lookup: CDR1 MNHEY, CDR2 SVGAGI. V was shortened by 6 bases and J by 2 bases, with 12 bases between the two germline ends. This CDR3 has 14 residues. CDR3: CASRRAGYTDTQYF. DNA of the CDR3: TGTGCCAGCAGGAGGGCGGGTTACACAGATACGCAGTATTTT.

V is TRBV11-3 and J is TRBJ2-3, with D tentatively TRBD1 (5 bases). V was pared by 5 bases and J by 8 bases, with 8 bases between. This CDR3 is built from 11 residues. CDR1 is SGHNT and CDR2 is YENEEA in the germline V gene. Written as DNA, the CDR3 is TGTGCCAGCAGCGCTCAGGGTACGCAGTATTTT. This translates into CASSAQGTQYF.

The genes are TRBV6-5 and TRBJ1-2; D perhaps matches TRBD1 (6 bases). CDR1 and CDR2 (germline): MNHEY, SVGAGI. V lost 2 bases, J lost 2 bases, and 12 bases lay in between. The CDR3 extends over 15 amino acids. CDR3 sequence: CASSYGGRGNYGYTF. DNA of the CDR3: TGTGCCAGCAGTTACGGTGGCAGGGGAAACTATGGCTACACCTTC.

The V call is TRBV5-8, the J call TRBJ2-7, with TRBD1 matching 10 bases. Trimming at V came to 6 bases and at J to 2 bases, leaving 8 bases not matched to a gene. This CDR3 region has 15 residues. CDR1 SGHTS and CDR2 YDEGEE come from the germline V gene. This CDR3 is CASTLPGQGAYEQYF. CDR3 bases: TGTGCCAGCACCTTACCCGGACAGGGGGCCTACGAGCAGTACTTC. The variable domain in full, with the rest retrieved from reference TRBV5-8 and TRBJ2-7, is EAGVTQSPTHLIKTRGQQATLRCSPISGHTSVYWYQQALGLGLQFLLWYDEGEERNRGNFPPRFSGRQFPNYSSELNVNALELEDSALYLCASTLPGQGAYEQYFGPGTRLTVT.

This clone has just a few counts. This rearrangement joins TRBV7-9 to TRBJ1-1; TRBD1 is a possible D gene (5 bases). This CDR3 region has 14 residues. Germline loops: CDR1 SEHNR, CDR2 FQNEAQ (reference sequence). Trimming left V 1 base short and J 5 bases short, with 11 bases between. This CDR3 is CASSLEGRETEAFF. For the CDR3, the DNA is TGTGCCAGCAGCTTAGAGGGGCGGGAGACTGAAGCTTTCTTT.

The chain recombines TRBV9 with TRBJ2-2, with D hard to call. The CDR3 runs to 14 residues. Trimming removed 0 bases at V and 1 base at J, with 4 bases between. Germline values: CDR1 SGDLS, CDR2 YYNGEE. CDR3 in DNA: TGTGCCAGCAGCGTAGCGGTGAACACCGGGGAGCTGTTTTTT. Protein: CASSVAVNTGELFF.

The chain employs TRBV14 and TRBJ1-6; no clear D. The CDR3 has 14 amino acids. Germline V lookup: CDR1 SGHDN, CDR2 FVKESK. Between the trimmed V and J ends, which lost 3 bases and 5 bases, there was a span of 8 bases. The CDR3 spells CASSHRLDNSPLHF. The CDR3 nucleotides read TGTGCCAGCAGCCACCGACTGGATAATTCACCCCTCCACTTT.

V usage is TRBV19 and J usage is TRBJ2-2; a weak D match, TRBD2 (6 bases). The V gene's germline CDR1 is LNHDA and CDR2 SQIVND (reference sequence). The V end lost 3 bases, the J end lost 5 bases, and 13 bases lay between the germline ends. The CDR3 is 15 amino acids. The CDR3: CASSIWGDGTGELFF. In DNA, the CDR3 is TGTGCCAGTAGTATTTGGGGGGACGGGACCGGGGAGCTGTTTTTT.

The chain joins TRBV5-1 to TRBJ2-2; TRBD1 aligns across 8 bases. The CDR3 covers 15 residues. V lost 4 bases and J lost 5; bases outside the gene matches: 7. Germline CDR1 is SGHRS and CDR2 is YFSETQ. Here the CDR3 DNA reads TGCGCCAGCAGCCCGACGACAGGGGAGACCGGGGAGCTGTTTTTT. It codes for CASSPTTGETGELFF.

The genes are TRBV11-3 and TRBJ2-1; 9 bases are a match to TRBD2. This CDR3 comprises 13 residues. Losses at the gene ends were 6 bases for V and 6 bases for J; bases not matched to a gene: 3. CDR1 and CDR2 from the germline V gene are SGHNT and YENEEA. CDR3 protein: CASSPAGGNEQFF. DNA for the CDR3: TGTGCCAGCAGTCCAGCGGGAGGCAATGAGCAGTTCTTC.

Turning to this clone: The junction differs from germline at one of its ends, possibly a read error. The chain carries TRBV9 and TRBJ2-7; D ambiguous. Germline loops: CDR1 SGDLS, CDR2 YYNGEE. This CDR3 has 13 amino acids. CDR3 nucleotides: TGTGCCAGCAGCGTAGCGGTCTCCAACGAGCAGTACTTC. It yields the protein CASSVAVSNEQYF.

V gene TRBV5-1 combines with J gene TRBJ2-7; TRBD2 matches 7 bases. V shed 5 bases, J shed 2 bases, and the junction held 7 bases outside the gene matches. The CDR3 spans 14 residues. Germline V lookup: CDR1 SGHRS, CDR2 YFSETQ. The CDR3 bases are TGCGCCAGCAGAACCGGGACTAACCCCTACGAGCAGTACTTC. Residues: CASRTGTNPYEQYF.

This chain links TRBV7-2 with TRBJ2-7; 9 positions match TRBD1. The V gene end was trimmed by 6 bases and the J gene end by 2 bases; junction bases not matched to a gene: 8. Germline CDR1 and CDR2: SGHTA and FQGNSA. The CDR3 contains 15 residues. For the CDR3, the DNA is TGTGCCAGCAGTCGCGCCGGGACAGGGACCTACGAGCAGTACTTC. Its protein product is CASSRAGTGTYEQYF. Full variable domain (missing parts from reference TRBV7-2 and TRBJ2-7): GAGVSQSPSNKVTEKGKDVELRCDPISGHTALYWYRQSLGQGLEFLIYFQGNSAPDKSGLPSDRFSAERTGGSVSTLTIQRTQQEDSAVYLCASSRAGTGTYEQYFGPGTRLTVT.

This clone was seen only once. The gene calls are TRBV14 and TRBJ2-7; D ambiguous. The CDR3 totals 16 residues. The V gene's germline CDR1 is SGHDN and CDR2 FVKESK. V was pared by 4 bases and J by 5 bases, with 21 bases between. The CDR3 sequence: CASSRSRNPPFDEQYF. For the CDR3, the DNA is TGTGCCAGCAGCCGCTCTAGGAATCCTCCCTTCGACGAGCAGTACTTC.

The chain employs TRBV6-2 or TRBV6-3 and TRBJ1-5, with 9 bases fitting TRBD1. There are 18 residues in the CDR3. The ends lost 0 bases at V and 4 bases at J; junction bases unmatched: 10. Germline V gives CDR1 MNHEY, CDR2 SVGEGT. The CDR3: CASSYSIVGTGSNQPQHF. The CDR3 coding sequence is TGTGCCAGCAGTTACTCGATCGTTGGGACAGGGAGTAATCAGCCCCAGCATTTT.

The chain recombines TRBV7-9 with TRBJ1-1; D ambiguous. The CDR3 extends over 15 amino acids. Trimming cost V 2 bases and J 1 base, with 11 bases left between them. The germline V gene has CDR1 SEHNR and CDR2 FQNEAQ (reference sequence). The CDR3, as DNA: TGTGCCAGCAGCTTAATAGAAAGTCGGAACACTGAAGCTTTCTTT. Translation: CASSLIESRNTEAFF.

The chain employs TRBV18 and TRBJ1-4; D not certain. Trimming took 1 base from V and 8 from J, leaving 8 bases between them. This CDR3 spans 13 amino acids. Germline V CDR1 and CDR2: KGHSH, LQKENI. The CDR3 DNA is TGTGCCAGCTCACCACTGTCGGGAGAAAAACTGTTTTTT. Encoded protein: CASSPLSGEKLFF.

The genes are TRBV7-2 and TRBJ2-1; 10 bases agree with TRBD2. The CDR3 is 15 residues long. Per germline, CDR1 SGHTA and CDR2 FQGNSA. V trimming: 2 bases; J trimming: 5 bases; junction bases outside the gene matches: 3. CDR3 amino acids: CASSLSGGAHNEQFF. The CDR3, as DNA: TGTGCCAGCAGCTTAAGCGGGGGGGCTCACAATGAGCAGTTCTTC.

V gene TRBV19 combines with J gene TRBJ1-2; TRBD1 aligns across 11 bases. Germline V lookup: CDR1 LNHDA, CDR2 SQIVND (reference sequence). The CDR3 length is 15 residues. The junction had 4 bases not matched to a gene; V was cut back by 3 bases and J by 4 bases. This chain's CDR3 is CASSMDRGRAYGYTF. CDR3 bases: TGTGCCAGTAGTATGGACAGGGGGCGCGCCTATGGCTACACCTTC.

The CDR3 DNA sequence: TGTGCCAGCAGCTTACGTCTAGCGGGGGCGAACACCGGGGAGCTGTTTTTT. Its translation: CASSLRLAGANTGELFF. V and J are TRBV7-9 and TRBJ2-2; 10 bases are a match to TRBD2. V trimming: 2 bases; J trimming: 0 bases; junction bases outside the gene matches: 3. The V gene's germline CDR1 is SEHNR and CDR2 FQNEAQ (reference sequence). This CDR3 comprises 17 residues.

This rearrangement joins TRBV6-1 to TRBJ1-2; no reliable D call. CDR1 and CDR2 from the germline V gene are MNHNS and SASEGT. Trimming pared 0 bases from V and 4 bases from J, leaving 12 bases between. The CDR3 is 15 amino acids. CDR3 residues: CASSEATGGFYGYTF. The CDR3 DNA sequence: TGTGCCAGCAGTGAAGCGACCGGAGGGTTCTATGGCTACACCTTC.

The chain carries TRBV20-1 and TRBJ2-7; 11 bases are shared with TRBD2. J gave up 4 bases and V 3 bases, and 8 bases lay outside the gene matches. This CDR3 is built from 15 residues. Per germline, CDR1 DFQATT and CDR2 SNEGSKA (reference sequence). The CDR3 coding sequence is TGCAGTGCTAGTTCAAAGGGACTAGCGGAGTACGAGCAGTACTTC. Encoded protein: CSASSKGLAEYEQYF.

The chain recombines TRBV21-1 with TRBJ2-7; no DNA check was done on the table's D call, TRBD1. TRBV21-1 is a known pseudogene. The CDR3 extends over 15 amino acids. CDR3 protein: CASSNWRGLGYEQYF. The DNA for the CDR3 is TGTGCCAGCAGCAATTGGAGGGGGCTCGGGTACGAGCAGTACTTC.

CDR3: CATLRDSNFYEQYF. CDR3 nucleotide sequence: TGTGCCACGCTCCGGGACTCTAACTTCTACGAGCAGTACTTC. V gene TRBV6-6 combines with J gene TRBJ2-7, with D possibly matching TRBD2 (6 bases). This CDR3 comprises 14 residues. Germline V gene sequence: CDR1 MNHNY, CDR2 SVGAGI (reference sequence). Trimming pared 10 bases from V and 3 bases from J, leaving 19 bases between.

CDR3 protein: CASSYRTSGGPEKDTQYF. The DNA for the CDR3 is TGTGCCAGCAGTTACAGGACTAGCGGGGGGCCGGAGAAAGATACGCAGTATTTT. The chain recombines TRBV6-2 or TRBV6-3 with TRBJ2-3; 14 bases map to TRBD2. The CDR3 loop spans 18 amino acids. From germline, CDR1 is MNHEY and CDR2 SVGEGT. The J segment lost 5 bases and the V segment lost 2 bases, leaving 9 bases of the junction unmatched.

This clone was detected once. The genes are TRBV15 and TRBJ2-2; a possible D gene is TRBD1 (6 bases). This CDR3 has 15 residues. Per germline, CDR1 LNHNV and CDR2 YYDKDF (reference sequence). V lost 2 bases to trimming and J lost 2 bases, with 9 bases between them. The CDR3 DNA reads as TGTGCCACCAGCAGAACTGGGGGCAACACCGGGGAGCTGTTTTTT. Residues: CATSRTGGNTGELFF.

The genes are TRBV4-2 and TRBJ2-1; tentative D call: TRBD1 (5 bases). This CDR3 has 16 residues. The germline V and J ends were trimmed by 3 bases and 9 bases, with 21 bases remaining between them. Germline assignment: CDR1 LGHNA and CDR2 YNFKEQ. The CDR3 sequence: CASSQALGAENREQFF. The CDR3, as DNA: TGTGCCAGCAGCCAGGCTCTAGGGGCCGAGAACCGTGAGCAGTTCTTC.

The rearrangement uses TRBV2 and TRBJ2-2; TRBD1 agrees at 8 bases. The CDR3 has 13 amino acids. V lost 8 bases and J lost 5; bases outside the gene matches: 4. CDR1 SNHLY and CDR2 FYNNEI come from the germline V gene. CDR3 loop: CASHGQGTGELFF. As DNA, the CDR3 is TGTGCCAGCCATGGACAGGGAACCGGGGAGCTGTTTTTT.

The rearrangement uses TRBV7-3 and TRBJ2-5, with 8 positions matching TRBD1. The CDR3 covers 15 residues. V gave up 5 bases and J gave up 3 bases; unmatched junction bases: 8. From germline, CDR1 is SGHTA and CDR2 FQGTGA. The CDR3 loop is CASSPTGTGEETQYF. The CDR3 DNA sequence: TGTGCCAGCAGCCCCACCGGGACAGGAGAAGAGACCCAGTACTTC.

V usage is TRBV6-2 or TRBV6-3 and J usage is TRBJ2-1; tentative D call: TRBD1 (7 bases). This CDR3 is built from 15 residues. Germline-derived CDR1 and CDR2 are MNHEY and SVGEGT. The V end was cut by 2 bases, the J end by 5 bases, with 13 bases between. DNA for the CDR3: TGTGCCAGCAGTTACGGGGCAGGGGGGCACAATGAGCAGTTCTTC. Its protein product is CASSYGAGGHNEQFF.